The 17 T cell receptor beta chains listed next were all sequenced from one sample in a study of human T cells and chemical hapten exposure. MiXCR was run by TCRdb on the RACE reads, yielding one entry per CDR3 protein. The table lists tens of thousands of distinct CDR3 sequences, approximately 32% of them singletons. Time point described: patch test 1, 2 weeks after DPC sensitization. Treatment given: therapeutic diphenylcyclopropenone sensitization with weekly scalp DPC. The input for sequencing was whole blood, taken in connection with sensitization to the hapten diphenylcyclopropenone (DPC). The origin of the receptors is a man aged 35 to 55 with alopecia areata. Some clones in this sample may be carry-over from other donors' samples.

The rearrangement uses TRBV20-1 and TRBJ2-1; no reliable D call. The CDR3 totals 14 residues. Germline CDR1 is DFQATT and CDR2 is SNEGSKA (reference sequence). With 1 base removed from V and 8 bases from J, the gap between germline ends came to 15 bases. The CDR3 sequence is CSARASRLVDEQFF. The CDR3 DNA reads TGCAGTGCTAGAGCTTCGAGATTAGTCGATGAGCAGTTCTTC.

This clonotype was seen a few times. The chain is built from TRBV27 and TRBJ2-6; no firm D call. Germline V gene data show CDR1 as MNHEY and CDR2 as SMNVEV (reference sequence). Trimming removed 9 bases at V and 0 bases at J, with 12 bases between. This CDR3 is built from 15 residues. CDR3 coding DNA: TGTGCCAGTGCCAGCCTGGGCTCTGGGGCCAACGTCCTGACTTTC. Translated, it gives CASASLGSGANVLTF.

The gene calls are TRBV6-5 and TRBJ2-7, with 8 nucleotides matching TRBD1. The length of the CDR3 is 15 residues. V was pared by 6 bases and J by 4 bases, with 11 bases of the junction left unmatched. The germline V gene encodes CDR1 MNHEY and CDR2 SVGAGI. CDR3 coding DNA: TGTGCCAGCAGAGGCGGGACAGGTAAAGGGTACGAGCAGTACTTC. Translated: CASRGGTGKGYEQYF.

To note about this clonotype: An end of the junction differs from the germline gene, which may be a read error. J is TRBJ1-1 and V is TRBV7-9; weak D call: TRBD1 (6 bases). CDR3 length equals 16 residues. The germline V gene encodes CDR1 SEHNR and CDR2 FQNEAQ (reference sequence). CDR3 region: CASSESGHSVNTETFF. The CDR3 DNA reads as TGTGCCAGCAGCGAGTCGGGACATTCGGTTAACACTGAAACTTTCTTT. The entire variable domain, with the rest obtained from reference TRBV7-9 and TRBJ1-1, is as follows: DTGVSQNPRHKITKRGQNVTFRCDPISEHNRLYWYRQTLGQGPEFLTYFQNEAQLEKSRLLSDRFSAERPKGSFSTLEIQRTEQGDSAMYLCASSESGHSVNTETFFGQGTRLTVV.

This clonotype was observed a handful of times. The rearrangement uses TRBV5-5 and TRBJ2-1; 11 nucleotides line up with TRBD2. Germline trimming cut 0 bases from V and 8 bases from J; bases unmatched to any gene: 16. Germline V gene sequence: CDR1 SGHKS, CDR2 YYEKEE (reference sequence). This CDR3 has 19 residues. As DNA, the CDR3 is TGTGCCAGCAGCTTGGGCGGATTAAATAGCGGGAGGGCCGGCGATGAGCAGTTCTTC. Translated, it gives CASSLGGLNSGRAGDEQFF.

This chain joins TRBV11-2 and TRBJ1-4; 7 bases are shared with TRBD1. This CDR3 is built from 15 residues. V shed 4 bases, J shed 13 bases, and the junction held 15 bases outside the gene matches. Germline assignment: CDR1 SGHAT and CDR2 FQNNGV. The CDR3 sequence: CASSSAGGLMKVLFF. DNA of the CDR3: TGTGCCAGCAGCTCCGCAGGGGGGCTAATGAAAGTACTGTTTTTT.

In its sample, this clonotype was seen a few times. This rearrangement joins TRBV18 to TRBJ2-1, with D possibly TRBD2 on 6 matching bases. This CDR3 region has 17 residues. The germline gives CDR1 KGHSH, CDR2 LQKENI. Trimming left V 2 bases short and J 1 base short, with 15 bases between. The CDR3 DNA reads TGTGCCAGCTCACCAGAAGGGGCGCGGGGTTCCTACAATGAGCAGTTCTTC. It yields the protein CASSPEGARGSYNEQFF.

This clonotype has a handful of counts. The chain joins TRBV20-1 to TRBJ2-7, with D perhaps TRBD1 (6 bases). The CDR3 is 12 amino acids. CDR1 and CDR2 (germline): DFQATT, SNEGSKA (reference sequence). Trimming cost V 4 bases and J 9 bases, with 16 bases left between them. The CDR3 here is CSATGTLGGQYF. The CDR3, as DNA: TGCAGTGCTACCGGGACACTTGGAGGGCAGTACTTC.

V gene TRBV7-6 combines with J gene TRBJ1-5, with a tentative D call TRBD1 (5 bases). Trimming pared 1 base from V and 6 bases from J, leaving 7 bases between. The CDR3 extends over 13 amino acids. Germline V gene sequence: CDR1 SGHVS, CDR2 FNYEAQ. The CDR3 nucleotides read TGTGCCAGCAGCTTAGAGAGGGGTCAGCCCCAGCATTTT. Translated: CASSLERGQPQHF.

CDR3 sequence (DNA): TGTGCCAGCAGTGTTACAGGGGGCTCTAGCACAGATACGCAGTATTTT. Translation gives CASSVTGGSSTDTQYF. V usage is TRBV28 and J usage is TRBJ2-3; 9 nucleotides align to TRBD1. Trimming removed 5 bases from V and 0 bases from J; junction bases left unmatched: 6. The CDR3 runs to 16 residues. Germline CDR1 reads MDHEN; CDR2 reads SYDVKM. Full variable domain (missing parts from reference TRBV28 and TRBJ2-3): DVKVTQSSRYLVKRTGEKVFLECVQDMDHENMFWYRQDPGLGLRLIYFSYDVKMKEKGDIPEGYSVSREKKERFSLILESASTNQTSMYLCASSVTGGSSTDTQYFGPGTRLTVL.

The rearrangement links TRBV5-4 to TRBJ2-3; D ambiguous. The CDR3 loop spans 14 amino acids. The germline V and J ends were trimmed by 2 bases and 1 base, with 8 bases remaining between them. Germline V gene sequence: CDR1 SGHNT, CDR2 YYREEE (reference sequence). The DNA of the CDR3 is TGTGCCAGCAGCTTATCATTACGCACAGATACGCAGTATTTT. It specifies CASSLSLRTDTQYF.

V is TRBV2 and J is TRBJ1-1; TRBD1 is a possible D gene (6 bases). V was clipped by 5 bases and J by 3 bases, with 10 bases between them. The CDR3 is 13 amino acids. Germline CDR1 is SNHLY and CDR2 is FYNNEI. CDR3 amino acids: CASSLDRYTEAFF. CDR3 in DNA: TGTGCCAGCAGTTTAGACAGGTACACTGAAGCTTTCTTT.

A few counts support this clonotype. This chain joins TRBV27 and TRBJ2-4, with 9 positions matching TRBD1. The trim removed 1 base at V and 7 bases at J, leaving 8 bases unmatched. The CDR3 is made up of 16 amino acids. Germline CDR1 reads MNHEY; CDR2 reads SMNVEV (reference sequence). CDR3 DNA: TGTGCCAGCAGTTTATACGGGACAGGGTTGATGAACATTCAGTACTTC. Residues: CASSLYGTGLMNIQYF.

The chain couples TRBV24-1 to TRBJ2-4; weak D call: TRBD1 (5 bases). The CDR3 sequence is 13 residues long. Germline V gene lookup returns CDR1 KGHDR and CDR2 SFDVKD. The ends were cut back, 5 bases at V and 1 base at J, with 5 bases in the middle. The chain's CDR3 is CATSAGAKNIQYF. DNA for the CDR3: TGTGCCACCAGTGCAGGGGCCAAAAACATTCAGTACTTC.

In this sample, this clonotype turned up a few times. The chain joins TRBV24-1 to TRBJ2-7; TRBD2 matches at 10 bases. CDR3 length: 16 residues. The junction had 9 bases not matched to a gene; V was cut back by 3 bases and J by 5 bases. Looked up from germline, CDR1 is KGHDR and CDR2 is SFDVKD. In DNA form, the CDR3 reads TGTGCCACCAGTGATCCGGAGACTAGCGGGCGAGACGAGCAGTACTTC. Its protein product is CATSDPETSGRDEQYF.

The chain carries TRBV14 and TRBJ2-7, with 10 nucleotides matching TRBD2. V shed 1 base, J shed 3 bases, and the junction held 3 bases outside the gene matches. Germline assignment: CDR1 SGHDN and CDR2 FVKESK. The CDR3 has 15 amino acids. The CDR3 protein is CASSQVASGGYEQYF. CDR3 nucleotide sequence: TGTGCCAGCAGCCAAGTCGCTAGCGGGGGCTACGAGCAGTACTTC.

This clonotype was counted only a few times. This CDR3 is CASNLGTTLLREQYF. The CDR3 DNA reads TGTGCCAGCAACCTCGGGACTACTCTCCTACGGGAGCAGTACTTC. V and J are TRBV6-6 and TRBJ2-7; 7 bases map to TRBD2. The germline V gene has CDR1 MNHNY and CDR2 SVGAGI (reference sequence). The CDR3 is made up of 15 amino acids. V lost 7 bases and J lost 7; bases outside the gene matches: 16.